This TCR beta chain was recovered during a study of blood T cell repertoires in COVID-19. As for the study in general: Specimens from acute and convalescent COVID-19 originated in the United States, Italy and Spain. In each case, the material was cDNA or gDNA derived from T cells, B-cell-depleted T cells, or PBMCs.

In the source study's methods: Using reference gene primer amplification, nucleated cell counts were estimated. The protocol was immunoSEQ multiplex PCR, while the TCRdb copy is restricted to in-frame clones and leaves out a portion. From that table come the V and J calls and clone size; the DNA was used to work out D and trimming. Of over 100,000 clones detected, around 89% appear once; the ten largest clones hold about 1.1%. Deletions cut 3 bases from V and 0 bases from J, with 12 bases between. The CDR3 contains 16 residues. Germline assignment: CDR1 LNHDA and CDR2 SQIVND (reference sequence). The clonotype was recovered from a human donor in a cohort sampled during active COVID-19. Sequencing was done on a sample of peripheral blood. The gene calls are TRBV19 and TRBJ1-5; D not certain. The CDR3 is CASSIPADYSNQPQHF. The CDR3 nucleotides are TGTGCCAGTAGTATTCCCGCGGATTATAGCAATCAGCCCCAGCATTTT.